The 5 T cell receptor beta chains below were found in one sample sequenced in a study of PD-L1 blockade in urothelial cancer. Libraries were prepared by immunoSEQ multiplex PCR; TCRdb keeps only in-frame clonotypes and omits some of them. The sample has around 45,000 clones; around four fifths are singletons. Time point of the sample: pretreatment peripheral blood. The material was PBMCs, obtained around atezolizumab (anti-PD-L1) treatment. Receptors originate from a man aged 50 to 60 with urothelial cancer.

As regards this clone: Germline is not matched at one junction end, which may reflect a read error. The V and J genes are TRBV7-7 and TRBJ2-7; 11 bases map to TRBD2. Looked up from germline, CDR1 is SSHAT and CDR2 is FNYEAQ (reference sequence). The length of the CDR3 is 15 residues. CDR3 sequence reads: CASSQGLAEWDEQYF. CDR3 nucleotide sequence: TGTGCTAGCAGCCAGGGACTAGCGGAGTGGGACGAGCAGTACTTC.

The chain joins TRBV28 to TRBJ2-6, with D unclear. Trimming stripped 3 bases from V and 5 bases from J, with 11 bases between. In germline, CDR1 is MDHEN, CDR2 SYDVKM. The length of the CDR3 is 15 residues. Here the CDR3 DNA reads TGTGCCAGCAGTTTGACACAAAGTCGGGCCAACGTCCTGACTTTC. This codes for CASSLTQSRANVLTF.

The CDR3 here is CASSPYTGSSPLHF. CDR3 DNA sequence: TGTGCCAGCTCACCCTACACGGGAAGCTCACCCCTCCACTTT. The chain uses TRBV18 and TRBJ1-6; no clear D. This CDR3 contains 14 residues. Germline lookup yields CDR1 KGHSH and CDR2 LQKENI. The V end was cut by 3 bases, the J end by 10 bases, with 13 bases between.

The rearrangement joins TRBV27 to TRBJ2-5; possibly TRBD1 for D (5 bases). The V gene's germline CDR1 is MNHEY and CDR2 SMNVEV (reference sequence). Trimming stripped 3 bases from V and 7 bases from J, with 15 bases between. The CDR3 is made up of 14 amino acids. CDR3 region: CASSFRGSTWTQYF. In nucleotides, the CDR3 is TGTGCCAGCAGTTTTAGGGGCAGCACATGGACCCAGTACTTC.

This clone was detected only once. This sequence joins TRBV5-1 and TRBJ2-5, with 11 bases fitting TRBD2. The trim removed 4 bases at V and 1 base at J, leaving 6 bases unmatched. Germline V CDR1 and CDR2: SGHRS, YFSETQ. The CDR3 runs 16 residues. The CDR3 bases are TGCGCCAGCAGCACAGGACTAGCGGGTTTCCAAGAGACCCAGTACTTC. As protein: CASSTGLAGFQETQYF.